The next 13 T cell receptor beta chains were all read from a single sample in a study of cytomegalovirus exposure and HLA in healthy donors. The PCR had 60 Vbeta and 13 Jbeta primers. The protocol was immunoSEQ multiplex PCR, while the TCRdb copy is restricted to in-frame clones and leaves out a portion. The data show about 120,000 clones, 73% seen once. Sequencing used PBMCs. All receptors come from a woman between 40 and 55 years old in good health and CMV-seronegative.

This clone has just a few counts. A read error is the likely source, as a far larger clone sits one nucleotide away. Other DNA variants within this sample encode the same CDR3. This sequence joins TRBV5-1 and TRBJ2-7; TRBD2 matches at 12 bases. J was trimmed by 4 bases and V by 3 bases; bases with no gene match: 5. Germline V gene data show CDR1 as SGHRS and CDR2 as YFSETQ. CDR3 length: 15 residues. The CDR3 DNA is TGCGCCAGCAGCTCCCTGACTAGCGGGAGATACGAGCAGTACTTC. Amino acids: CASSSLTSGRYEQYF.

The chain uses TRBV19 and TRBJ1-5; TRBD1 matches 8 bases. Germline V gene data show CDR1 as LNHDA and CDR2 as SQIVND (reference sequence). V was clipped by 7 bases and J by 7 bases; unmatched bases: 12. This CDR3 spans 15 amino acids. CDR3: CASTRGRFVDQPQHF. The DNA of the CDR3 is TGTGCCAGTACCAGGGGGCGTTTTGTTGACCAGCCCCAGCATTTT.

The J gene is TRBJ2-3, the V gene TRBV5-4; weak D call: TRBD2 (6 bases). With 5 bases removed from V and 2 bases from J, the gap between germline ends came to 12 bases. This CDR3 contains 14 residues. Per the germline V gene, CDR1 is SGHNT and CDR2 is YYREEE (reference sequence). The CDR3 sequence is CASRRDLHTDTQYF. CDR3 in DNA: TGTGCCAGCAGAAGGGACTTGCACACAGATACGCAGTATTTT.

This chain uses TRBV11-2 with TRBJ1-1, with D unclear. The V gene lost 4 bases and the J gene lost 0 bases, with 6 bases spanning the gap. Germline loops: CDR1 SGHAT, CDR2 FQNNGV. This CDR3 is 13 amino acids long. CDR3 nucleotide sequence: TGTGCCAGCAGCTCACAACTGAACACTGAAGCTTTCTTT. Protein sequence: CASSSQLNTEAFF.

The V call is TRBV2, the J call TRBJ2-3; 8 bases match TRBD2. The V and J ends lost 3 bases and 6 bases, in that order; junction bases with no gene match: 2. The CDR3 is 13 residues long. Germline values: CDR1 SNHLY, CDR2 FYNNEI. The CDR3 spells CASSERGADTQYF. For the CDR3, the DNA is TGTGCCAGCAGTGAGCGGGGGGCCGATACGCAGTATTTT.

This chain uses TRBV6-6 with TRBJ2-3; tentative D call: TRBD1 (6 bases). This CDR3 is 14 amino acids long. V lost 6 bases and J 3 bases, leaving 13 bases between the germline ends. The V gene's germline CDR1 is MNHNY and CDR2 SVGAGI (reference sequence). The CDR3 here is CASRETGHTDTQYF. The CDR3 region has the DNA TGTGCCAGCAGAGAAACAGGGCATACAGATACGCAGTATTTT.

The chain combines TRBV9 with TRBJ1-1, with TRBD1 matching over 10 bases. With V trimmed by 4 bases and J by 3 bases, 12 bases remained unmatched. This CDR3 is 17 amino acids long. The germline V gene encodes CDR1 SGDLS and CDR2 YYNGEE. The CDR3 sequence: CASSLKPGQGPYTEAFF. CDR3 coding DNA: TGTGCCAGCAGCCTCAAGCCGGGACAGGGGCCCTACACTGAAGCTTTCTTT.

This sequence joins TRBV18 and TRBJ2-2, with D possibly TRBD1 on 7 matching bases. Germline lookup yields CDR1 KGHSH and CDR2 LQKENI. Trimming took off 3 bases at V and 3 bases at J, with 14 bases between the two ends. The CDR3 covers 16 residues. CDR3 residues: CASSPRQGGHTGELFF. CDR3 bases: TGTGCCAGCTCACCCCGACAGGGAGGTCACACCGGGGAGCTGTTTTTT.

This rearrangement joins TRBV6-1 to TRBJ2-5, with D possibly matching TRBD2 (7 bases). This CDR3 has 14 residues. Germline CDR1 and CDR2: MNHNS and SASEGT. Trimming stripped 7 bases from V and 5 bases from J, with 17 bases between. CDR3: CASKIRGAGETQYF. As DNA, the CDR3 is TGTGCCAGCAAGATCCGGGGGGCAGGGGAGACCCAGTACTTC.

This rearrangement joins TRBV5-1 to TRBJ2-7; no definite D call. In germline, CDR1 is SGHRS, CDR2 YFSETQ. Trimming left V 5 bases short and J 2 bases short, with 5 bases between. The length of the CDR3 is 11 residues. The CDR3 reads CASRIAYEQYF. The CDR3 nucleotides read TGCGCCAGCAGGATAGCCTACGAGCAGTACTTC.

This clone is termed medium-sized. The genes are TRBV6-4 and TRBJ2-1, with 11 bases aligning to TRBD2. This CDR3 comprises 15 residues. Losses at the gene ends were 4 bases for V and 3 bases for J; bases not matched to a gene: 2. Per the germline V gene, CDR1 is MRHNA and CDR2 is SNTAGT. The CDR3 reads CASSVGTSGYNEQFF. CDR3 DNA: TGTGCCAGCAGTGTCGGGACTAGCGGCTACAATGAGCAGTTCTTC.

CDR3 residues: CASSLMIQTEAFF. The DNA for the CDR3 is TGTGCCAGCAGCTTAATGATCCAGACTGAAGCTTTCTTT. The chain carries TRBV7-3 and TRBJ1-1; unclear D gene. The germline V gene encodes CDR1 SGHTA and CDR2 FQGTGA. There are 13 residues in the CDR3. With 1 base removed from V and 5 bases from J, the gap between germline ends came to 8 bases.

As concerns this clone: Other DNA sequences in the same sample also yield this CDR3. This rearrangement joins TRBV2 to TRBJ1-2; tentatively, D is TRBD1 (6 bases). The CDR3 is 13 residues long. Deletions cut 6 bases from V and 7 bases from J, with 15 bases between. Germline V gene lookup returns CDR1 SNHLY and CDR2 FYNNEI. CDR3 residues: CASSLSGVGGYTF. In nucleotides, the CDR3 is TGTGCCAGCAGCCTTTCAGGGGTAGGTGGCTACACCTTC.